The TCR beta chain described here comes from a study of tumor T cells in aggressive B-cell lymphoma. This clone was counted a single time. Profiling relied on immunoSEQ multiplex PCR, and the TCRdb table lists in-frame clones only, not all of them. In the table there are 3,000 to 4,000 clones, approximately 95% of which are singletons. Germline values: CDR1 SGHNT, CDR2 YYREEE (reference sequence). The germline V and J ends were trimmed by 4 bases and 1 base, with 17 bases remaining between them. The CDR3 is 17 amino acids. This sequence was found in an adult with diffuse large B cell lymphoma. The V and J genes are TRBV5-4 and TRBJ2-2; TRBD2 is a possible D gene (6 bases). The source material was tumor tissue. CDR3 in DNA: TGTGCCAGCAGCCCTAATATGCCGGGACTGAACACCGGGGAGCTGTTTTTT. Amino acids: CASSPNMPGLNTGELFF. The whole variable domain, remainder taken from reference TRBV5-4 and TRBJ2-2, is ETGVTQSPTHLIKTRGQQVTLRCSSQSGHNTVSWYQQALGQGPQFIFQYYREEENGRGNFPPRFSGLQFPNYSSELNVNALELDDSALYLCASSPNMPGLNTGELFFGEGSRLTVL.